The rows below give T cell receptor beta chains drawn from one sample of a study of monozygotic twins with inflammatory bowel disease. TCRdb reprocessed the 5' RACE reads; each CDR3 protein has one entry and no DNA is given. The sample data list some 450,000 distinct CDR3 sequences. The specimen was blood. Receptor source: a human donor with ulcerative colitis or Crohn's disease, or a healthy co-twin of an affected twin (not recorded which). Both conserved end residues are part of each CDR3.

j_call v_call cdr3_length cdr3_aa
TRBJ1-1 TRBV5-1 17 CASSRPSSGAGYTEAFF
TRBJ1-3 TRBV7-9 15 CASSRDSGPANTIYF
TRBJ1-1 TRBV20-1 14 CSASRGTVNTEAFF
TRBJ2-7 TRBV6-1 16 CASSEEGTVSSYEQYF
TRBJ2-3 TRBV30 15 CAWMGTGGMRDTQYF
TRBJ2-5 TRBV7-8 14 CASSVSGRAETQYF
TRBJ2-1 TRBV20-1 11 CSGGPRDEQFF
TRBJ2-7 TRBV27 14 CASSLWGRDYEQYF
TRBJ2-5 TRBV6-1 15 CAGKGLAGAQETQYF
TRBJ1-3 TRBV30 15 CAWSAQLGIGNTIYF
TRBJ2-5 TRBV18 12 CASSPPQETQYF
TRBJ2-7 TRBV9 15 CASSVSGAPAEEQYF
TRBJ1-6 TRBV12-3/TRBV12-4 13 CASSLRGQAPLHF
TRBJ1-1 TRBV20-1 14 CSASRENMNTEAFF
TRBJ2-1 TRBV7-9 16 CASSLADGRPYNEQFF
TRBJ1-5 TRBV12-3/TRBV12-4 15 CASSLARQAQSAQHF
TRBJ1-5 TRBV12-3/TRBV12-4 15 CASSSSETAYQPQHF
TRBJ2-6 TRBV7-9 17 CASRDTGVLSGANVLTF
TRBJ1-4 TRBV4-3 15 CASSQEGGKGEKLFF
TRBJ2-2 TRBV6-1 16 CASTFGTGLYTGELFF
TRBJ2-3 TRBV7-6 17 CASSSPAQRGLTDTQYF
TRBJ2-3 TRBV11-2 15 CASSLDHGLPGTQYF
TRBJ2-5 TRBV5-1 14 CASSPDGYQETQYF
TRBJ2-5 TRBV29-1 12 CSVDLEQETQYF
TRBJ1-1 TRBV20-1 14 CSARDNQKGTEAFF
TRBJ2-2 TRBV14 16 CASSQDLGQGTGELFF
TRBJ1-2 TRBV9 15 CASSPSLRDSNGYTF
TRBJ1-6 TRBV19 15 CASRPGTTINSPLHF
TRBJ1-1 TRBV5-1 13 CASSLSKNTEAFF
TRBJ2-2 TRBV19 14 CASSIEQQGGELFF
TRBJ1-4 TRBV7-6 14 CASSLEGGLGKLFF
TRBJ2-1 TRBV12-3/TRBV12-4 15 CASSRQGSGNNEQFF
TRBJ2-5 TRBV5-1 15 CASSFYRNVPETQYF
TRBJ2-3 TRBV5-1 16 CASSLAGGALTDTQYF
TRBJ1-1 TRBV5-1 15 CASSPENRGDTEAFF
TRBJ1-2 TRBV7-9 15 CASSGSGTVGYGYTF
TRBJ1-5 TRBV5-1 18 CASSLENGRTASNQPQHF
TRBJ1-3 TRBV7-6 16 CASSLSHGSSGNTIYF
TRBJ2-5 TRBV25-1 14 CASSEERVQETQYF
TRBJ1-2 TRBV20-1 14 CSAPPGQESYGYTF
TRBJ2-3 TRBV7-9 14 CASSPMTFTDTQYF
TRBJ2-6 TRBV6-4 19 CATRQGIQGSGSGANVLTF
TRBJ1-5 TRBV30 14 CAYGDSYSNQPQHF
TRBJ1-3 TRBV5-1 15 CASSLDTQAGNTIYF
TRBJ2-4 TRBV11-1 15 CASSLLYSAADIQYF
TRBJ2-1 TRBV30 13 CAWRPWGNNEQFF
TRBJ2-7 TRBV2 13 CASVDRGPHEQYF
TRBJ2-1 TRBV9 16 CASSVEGLAAPNEQFF
TRBJ1-1 TRBV5-1 13 CASSLRGSSEAFF
TRBJ2-7 TRBV25-1 14 CASSELSRGGEQYF